A single T cell receptor (beta chain) is shown here with its context. This sample was included in a study of identical twins. TCRdb recomputed calls from the 5' RACE reads with MiXCR, one row per CDR3 protein. The sample lists over 500,000 distinct CDR3 sequences, under 25% seen once, with about 0.93% in the top ten. The data also belong to a second study, concerning T cells expressing NK-cell markers.

The clonotype comes from a woman under 30 in good health. The sequenced sample consisted of CD4+ T cells sorted from blood.

CDR3 nucleotide sequence: TGTGCCAGCAGTGAATATTGGGGACTACGAAACAATGAGCAGTTCTTC. Protein sequence: CASSEYWGLRNNEQFF. The V call is TRBV25-1, the J call TRBJ2-1; 7 positions agree with TRBD2. Trimming took 0 bases from V and 5 from J; bases not matched to a gene: 7. The CDR3 extends over 16 amino acids. The V gene's germline CDR1 is MGHDK and CDR2 SYGVNS. The whole variable domain, remainder taken from reference TRBV25-1 and TRBJ2-1, is EADIYQTPRYLVIGTGKKITLECSQTMGHDKMYWYQQDPGMELHLIHYSYGVNSTEKGDLSSESTVSRIRTEHFPLTLESARPSHTSQYLCASSEYWGLRNNEQFFGPGTRLTVL.